Listed below are T cell receptor beta chains from one sample, sequenced in a study of CD8 T cells in ankylosing spondylitis. TCRdb fed the 5' RACE reads into MiXCR, producing one record per CDR3 protein. Of about 220,000 distinct CDR3 sequences listed, about 7% are singletons. Sequenced: blood, either unsorted or a sorted T cell fraction (not recorded which). The receptors were gathered from a male donor with ankylosing spondylitis. Both conserved end residues are part of each CDR3. D genes are given only for firm matches. Clone size is given for some rows only: seen once, a few or many times, or a class if the clone is expanded.

clone size	J gene	V gene	D gene	CDR3 DNA	CDR3 protein
many	TRBJ2-1	TRBV5-5	TRBD2	TGTGCCAGCAGCCGAGCGGGATATGAGCAGTTCTTC	CASSRAGYEQFF
few	TRBJ2-5	TRBV28	NA	TGTGCCAGCAGCCTCTGGGCGGGCTCCCAAGAGACCCAGTACTTC	CASSLWAGSQETQYF
NA	TRBJ1-4	TRBV7-2	NA	TGTGCCAGCAGCCCGACGGGGGCAACTAATGAAAAACTGTTTTTT	CASSPTGATNEKLFF
NA	TRBJ2-1	TRBV30	NA	TGTGCCTGGAGTGTAAGGGTTAATGAGCAGTTCTTC	CAWSVRVNEQFF
many	TRBJ2-3	TRBV12-3/TRBV12-4	TRBD2	TGTGCCAGCAGTCCTCTAGCGGGGGGGCCCGCAGATACGCAGTATTTT	CASSPLAGGPADTQYF
few	TRBJ1-5	TRBV19	NA	TGTGCCACCCGCGACAGGAGCAATCAGCCCCAGCATTTT	CATRDRSNQPQHF
many	TRBJ2-1	TRBV5-1	TRBD1	TGCGCCAGCAGCTCGGTTCCCCGGGACAGGAATAGCTACAATGAGCAGTTCTTC	CASSSVPRDRNSYNEQFF
many	TRBJ1-2	TRBV20-1	TRBD1	TGCAGTGCCAGGCAGGGGGAGACCTATGGCTACACCTTC	CSARQGETYGYTF
few	TRBJ2-1	TRBV7-9	NA	TGTGCCAGCAGCCCTCGGTCATCAGGGAATGAGCAGTTCTTC	CASSPRSSGNEQFF
NA	TRBJ1-1	TRBV27	NA	TGTGCCAGCAGTTTTTTCGGTAAGACTGAAGCTTTCTTT	CASSFFGKTEAFF
few	TRBJ1-1	TRBV10-1	NA	TGCGCCAGCAGTGAGGACACAGGTTTGAACACTGAAGCTTTCTTT	CASSEDTGLNTEAFF
many	TRBJ1-2	TRBV4-2	TRBD1	TGTGCCAGCAGCCTTCGGGGACAGGGGGTGGGCGGCTACACCTTC	CASSLRGQGVGGYTF
many	TRBJ2-2	TRBV6-5	NA	TGTGCCAGCGCTGACAGTACCGGGGAGCTGTTTTTT	CASADSTGELFF
many	TRBJ1-4	TRBV27	NA	TGTGCCAGCAGTTTAGCTCACCACGGCGAAAAACTGTTTTTT	CASSLAHHGEKLFF
many	TRBJ1-1	TRBV3-1	NA	TGTGCCAGCAGCCAGGGGATGAGAGCTTTCTTT	CASSQGMRAFF
NA	TRBJ2-7	TRBV10-3	NA	TGTGCCATCAGTGTGTTTCTCCAGGAAAAAACCTACGAGCAGTACTTC	CAISVFLQEKTYEQYF
many	TRBJ2-7	TRBV12-3/TRBV12-4	TRBD1	TGTGCCAGCACCAGGGACAGAGATTCCTACGAGCAGTACTTC	CASTRDRDSYEQYF
many	TRBJ2-7	TRBV3-1	NA	TGTGCCAGCAGCCACTGGGGCTACGAGCAGTACTTC	CASSHWGYEQYF
many	TRBJ2-3	TRBV16	TRBD2	TGTGCCAGCCTTTCGACTAGCGGGGGACCCGATAGAAATGATGATACGCAGTATTTT	CASLSTSGGPDRNDDTQYF
many	TRBJ1-6	TRBV12-3/TRBV12-4	NA	TGTGCCAGCAGTTTAGCGGGGGACGGGAATTATTCACCCCTCCACTTT	CASSLAGDGNYSPLHF
few	TRBJ2-1	TRBV4-2	NA	TGTGCCAGCAGCCAAGACCAGATGACCTACAATGAGCAGTTCTTC	CASSQDQMTYNEQFF
few	TRBJ1-1	TRBV2	NA	TGTGCCAGCGGCGACACGGACATGAACACTGAAGCTTTCTTT	CASGDTDMNTEAFF
medium-sized	TRBJ1-6	TRBV24-1	NA	TGTGCCACCAGTGATGCGACGGTTTATAATTCACCCCTCCACTTT	CATSDATVYNSPLHF
NA	TRBJ1-1	TRBV7-9	NA	TGTGCCAGCAGCTTAGCGCGGGGCTTCACTGAAGCTTTCTTT	CASSLARGFTEAFF
many	TRBJ2-2	TRBV4-3	TRBD2	TGCGCCAGCAGCCAAGGCCAGCGGGAGGGCCGGACCGGGGAGCTGTTTTTT	CASSQGQREGRTGELFF
many	TRBJ1-4	TRBV7-9	NA	TGTGCCAGCAGCTTAGGTCTCAGGACAACTAATGAAAAACTGTTTTTT	CASSLGLRTTNEKLFF
many	TRBJ2-1	TRBV20-1	TRBD2	TGCAGTGCTAGAGATGTGGACGGGGGGGCCCTTTTTGATGAGCAGTTCTTC	CSARDVDGGALFDEQFF
many	TRBJ2-3	TRBV9	NA	TGTGCCAGCAGCGCTGGGGAGGCTAGCACAGATACGCAGTATTTT	CASSAGEASTDTQYF
few	TRBJ1-1	TRBV25-1	NA	TGTGCCAGCAGTGAATTTCGGGGAGAGGGGGAAAACACTGAAGCTTTCTTT	CASSEFRGEGENTEAFF
many	TRBJ2-5	TRBV4-1	TRBD1	TGCGCCAGCAGCCACGCCCGGGACAGGTCCCTCCAAGAGACCCAGTACTTC	CASSHARDRSLQETQYF
many	TRBJ1-1	TRBV10-3	TRBD1	TGTGCCATCAGGCCGGACAGGGCAGAGGGAACTGAAGCTTTCTTT	CAIRPDRAEGTEAFF
NA	TRBJ2-4	TRBV9	NA	TGTGCCAGCAGCGTAGCAGGGGCGCCGGACATTCAGTACTTC	CASSVAGAPDIQYF
NA	TRBJ2-7	TRBV6-1	NA	TGTGCCAGCAGCCCCGGGGGAGGTTGGTACGAGCAGTACTTC	CASSPGGGWYEQYF
few	TRBJ2-1	TRBV12-3/TRBV12-4	NA	TGTGACAGCAGTAATGGGGGACTGAGCTCCTACAATGAGCAGTTCTTC	CDSSNGGLSSYNEQFF
few	TRBJ2-7	TRBV7-9	TRBD2	TGTGCCAGCAGCTGGACTAGTCACGAGCAGTACTTC	CASSWTSHEQYF
few	TRBJ1-6	TRBV20-1	NA	TGCAGTGCTGGGACCGTTTATAATTCACCCCTCCACTTT	CSAGTVYNSPLHF
many	TRBJ2-1	TRBV15	TRBD1	TGTGCCACCAGCAGAGATCACCCAGGGGGCAATGAGCAGTTCTTC	CATSRDHPGGNEQFF
many	TRBJ2-7	TRBV25-1	NA	TGTGCCAGCAGTCCCCGAGAGAGCCGCCCCTACGAGCAGTACTTC	CASSPRESRPYEQYF
many	TRBJ2-3	TRBV4-3	NA	TGCGCCAGCAGCCAAGGGCGCAGCGGGTTGGATACGCAGTATTTT	CASSQGRSGLDTQYF
NA	TRBJ2-3	TRBV5-6	TRBD1	TGTGCCAGCAGCGCCGGGACAGGGGGCTTGGATACGCAGTATTTT	CASSAGTGGLDTQYF
many	TRBJ1-2	TRBV7-9	NA	TGTGCCAGCAGTTTGGGGGCATTCTATGGCTACACCTTC	CASSLGAFYGYTF
many	TRBJ2-5	TRBV12-3/TRBV12-4	TRBD2	TGTGCCAGCAGTCTTCTAGCGGGGGAGTACCAAGAGACCCAGTACTTC	CASSLLAGEYQETQYF
few	TRBJ1-6	TRBV7-2	TRBD1	TGTGCCAGCAGCTTAGGACAGGGTTACTCACCCCTCCACTTT	CASSLGQGYSPLHF
NA	TRBJ2-1	TRBV28	NA	TGTGCCAGCACCACCGGACTAGAGCAGTTCTTC	CASTTGLEQFF
many	TRBJ1-6	TRBV7-9	NA	TGTGCCAGCAGCCAATATATTCCGGGAGAGCAATCACCCCTCCACTTT	CASSQYIPGEQSPLHF